A single sample is the source of the 5 T cell receptor beta chains below, sequenced in a study of blood T cell repertoires in COVID-19 (dated by TCRdb to 2018 to 2020). The library was obtained by the immunoSEQ multiplex PCR assay. The source is immuneACCESS, and TCRdb retained only in-frame sequences with V and J called. Part of the clones is not carried over; for the studies checked, unresolved V genes explain less than half of this, and the remainder is unexplained. The sample table lists fewer than 350,000 clones, around 85% of them with a count of one. The top ten clonotypes cover 1.5% to 2% of the sample. The sequenced material came from PBMCs or T cells enriched from blood (not recorded which). These receptors originate from a woman under 40 who had been exposed to COVID-19.

This clone came up once. The chain joins TRBV9 to TRBJ2-1; the match to TRBD2 covers 7 bases. The length of the CDR3 is 16 residues. Per germline, CDR1 SGDLS and CDR2 YYNGEE. V lost 0 bases to trimming and J lost 0 bases; unmatched junction nucleotides: 3. The CDR3 DNA follows: TGTGCCAGCAGCGTAGGACTAGCTGTCTCCTACAATGAGCAGTTCTTC. Its translation is CASSVGLAVSYNEQFF.

V gene TRBV9 combines with J gene TRBJ1-4, with a possible D match to TRBD1 (5 bases). The germline V gene encodes CDR1 SGDLS and CDR2 YYNGEE. The CDR3 is made up of 17 amino acids. The ends were cut back, 0 bases at V and 5 bases at J, with 17 bases in the middle. CDR3 protein: CASSVGPGAANNEKLFF. The CDR3 DNA reads TGTGCCAGCAGCGTAGGCCCTGGGGCAGCGAACAATGAAAAACTGTTTTTT.

CDR3 amino acids: CASSGRDRNEKLFF. CDR3 coding DNA: TGTGCCAGCAGCGGTCGCGACAGGAACGAAAAACTGTTTTTT. The gene calls are TRBV3-1 (or the pseudogene TRBV3-2) and TRBJ1-4; TRBD1 might be the D (6 bases). The CDR3 consists of 14 residues. Trimming cost V 5 bases and J 8 bases, with 15 bases left between them. Germline V gene lookup returns CDR1 LGHDT and CDR2 YNNKEL (reference sequence).

V is TRBV9 and J is TRBJ1-2, with 8 bases lining up with TRBD1. The CDR3 totals 14 residues. Germline CDR1 is SGDLS and CDR2 is YYNGEE. V gave up 3 bases and J gave up 7 bases; unmatched junction bases: 8. CDR3 loop: CASSGTGGRGGYTF. The CDR3 nucleotides read TGTGCCAGCAGCGGCACAGGGGGAAGGGGTGGCTACACCTTC.

This chain uses TRBV10-3 with TRBJ1-2, with 7 bases aligning to TRBD1. V trimming: 5 bases; J trimming: 8 bases; junction bases outside the gene matches: 2. CDR1 and CDR2 from the germline V gene are ENHRY and SYGVKD. The CDR3 extends over 11 amino acids. Here the CDR3 reads CAISYRGGYTF. The CDR3 DNA follows: TGTGCCATCAGTTACAGGGGAGGCTACACCTTC.